A single sample is the source of the 24 T cell receptor beta chains below, sequenced in a study of shared clonotypes between healthy human individuals. Repertoires were generated with immunoSEQ multiplex PCR, while TCRdb's copy carries only in-frame clones and drops some. The data contain hundreds of thousands of clones, roughly four fifths of them singletons. Sequenced input: PBMCs. Receptors originate from a woman between 35 and 50 years old in good health. Some clones in this sample may be carry-over from other donors' samples.

The rearrangement links TRBV7-2 to TRBJ2-3; a possible D gene is TRBD1 (5 bases). V lost 5 bases and J lost 6, with 9 bases in between. The CDR3 extends over 12 amino acids. Germline V gene sequence: CDR1 SGHTA, CDR2 FQGNSA. The DNA of the CDR3 is TGTGCCAGCAGCGCAGGGTGGGATACGCAGTATTTT. Its translation: CASSAGWDTQYF.

The rearrangement joins TRBV5-1 to TRBJ2-2; 9 positions match TRBD2. The CDR3 extends over 15 amino acids. The J segment lost 5 bases and the V segment lost 4 bases, leaving 6 bases of the junction unmatched. Germline V gives CDR1 SGHRS, CDR2 YFSETQ. The CDR3 reads CASSRGLAITGELFF. CDR3 in DNA: TGCGCCAGCAGCAGGGGACTAGCCATAACCGGGGAGCTGTTTTTT.

This rearrangement joins TRBV6-1 to TRBJ2-7; TRBD1 matches 7 bases. Germline CDR1 and CDR2: MNHNS and SASEGT. The CDR3 spans 16 residues. V gave up 4 bases and J gave up 4 bases; unmatched junction bases: 13. The CDR3 reads CASSGYRDSEPYEQYF. The CDR3 DNA follows: TGTGCCAGCAGTGGCTACCGGGACAGCGAACCGTACGAGCAGTACTTC.

The V and J genes are TRBV6-1 and TRBJ2-7; TRBD1 matches 8 bases. Unmatched junction bases numbered 3, after V lost 8 bases and J lost 3 bases. CDR3 size: 12 residues. The germline V gene encodes CDR1 MNHNS and CDR2 SASEGT. The CDR3 DNA is TGTGCCAGCGGACAGGGTGGCTACGAGCAGTACTTC. Residues: CASGQGGYEQYF.

The rearrangement uses TRBV5-1 and TRBJ2-7; TRBD2 matches at 9 bases. CDR1 is SGHRS and CDR2 is YFSETQ in the germline V gene. The CDR3 contains 15 residues. V lost 4 bases and J lost 8; bases outside the gene matches: 13. CDR3 in DNA: TGCGCCAGCAGCCTACTGGGACTAGCCCGGGAAAAGCAGTACTTC. This gives the protein CASSLLGLAREKQYF.

The chain combines TRBV28 with TRBJ2-2; TRBD1 agrees at 10 bases. Germline V gene lookup returns CDR1 MDHEN and CDR2 SYDVKM. There are 16 residues in the CDR3. Losses at the gene ends were 6 bases for V and 6 bases for J; bases not matched to a gene: 10. This chain's CDR3 is CASSYHRDRGSGELFF. CDR3 coding DNA: TGTGCCAGCAGCTACCACCGGGACAGGGGATCCGGGGAGCTGTTTTTT.

The rearrangement joins TRBV30 to TRBJ1-5; a weak D match, TRBD1 (6 bases). Per germline, CDR1 GTSNPN and CDR2 SVGIG (reference sequence). CDR3 length equals 16 residues. V dropped 1 base and J dropped 6 bases, with 19 bases sitting between them. CDR3 DNA sequence: TGTGCCTGGAGTGCCCAGCGGGGGGCGTCGCGTCAGCCCCAGCATTTT. This gives the protein CAWSAQRGASRQPQHF.

V gene TRBV7-8 combines with J gene TRBJ2-7; D uncertain. Germline values: CDR1 SGHVS, CDR2 FQNEAQ. The length of the CDR3 is 11 residues. V was pared by 5 bases and J by 5 bases, with 7 bases between. The CDR3 region has the DNA TGTGCCAGCAGCCCCTATCACGAGCAGTACTTC. Protein: CASSPYHEQYF.

The V call is TRBV30, the J call TRBJ2-2; no firm D call. The CDR3 runs to 13 residues. The germline V gene encodes CDR1 GTSNPN and CDR2 SVGIG (reference sequence). The CDR3 here is CGTGRANTGELFF. The CDR3 nucleotides are TGTGGGACCGGGCGTGCGAACACCGGGGAGCTGTTTTTT.

This clone showed up just a few times. This chain uses TRBV7-9 with TRBJ2-7, with D hard to call. V lost 5 bases and J 4 bases, leaving 12 bases between the germline ends. The CDR3 is 13 amino acids. The germline V gene encodes CDR1 SEHNR and CDR2 FQNEAQ (reference sequence). CDR3 nucleotide sequence: TGTGCCAGCAGCCAAACGAACGAATACGAGCAGTACTTC. It codes for CASSQTNEYEQYF.

The V and J genes are TRBV5-1 and TRBJ2-7; D is undetermined. V lost 2 bases, J lost 3 bases, and 6 bases lay in between. The CDR3 runs 12 residues. Per the germline V gene, CDR1 is SGHRS and CDR2 is YFSETQ. The CDR3 loop reads CASSLLDYEQYF. DNA of the CDR3: TGCGCCAGCAGCTTATTGGACTACGAGCAGTACTTC.

The chain employs TRBV18 and TRBJ2-1; TRBD2 agrees at 14 bases. Trimming at V came to 1 base and at J to 6 bases, leaving 2 bases not matched to a gene. Per the germline V gene, CDR1 is KGHSH and CDR2 is LQKENI. This CDR3 contains 16 residues. CDR3 in amino acids: CASSPLGLAGGNEQFF. In DNA form, the CDR3 reads TGTGCCAGCTCACCACTCGGACTAGCGGGAGGCAATGAGCAGTTCTTC. Complete variable domain (other parts from reference TRBV18 and TRBJ2-1): NAGVMQNPRHLVRRRGQEARLRCSPMKGHSHVYWYRQLPEEGLKFMVYLQKENIIDESGMPKERFSAEFPKEGPSILRIQQVVRGDSAAYFCASSPLGLAGGNEQFFGPGTRLTVL.

The rearrangement links TRBV10-1 to TRBJ2-7; the D is unclear. Germline V CDR1 and CDR2: WNHNN, SYGVQD (reference sequence). This CDR3 has 15 residues. V gave up 3 bases and J gave up 0 bases, with 12 bases separating them. CDR3 coding DNA: TGCGCCAGCAGTGAAGGGAACTTAGGCTCCTACGAGCAGTACTTC. Protein sequence: CASSEGNLGSYEQYF.

DNA for the CDR3: TGCAGCGTTGGAACCGGGGGCGATACGCAGTATTTT. Protein sequence: CSVGTGGDTQYF. The chain couples TRBV29-1 to TRBJ2-3; D is possibly TRBD1 or TRBD2 (6 bases each). Germline CDR1 SQVTM, CDR2 ANQGSEA. V was shortened by 4 bases and J by 6 bases, with 11 bases between the two germline ends. This CDR3 comprises 12 residues.

This rearrangement joins TRBV4-1 to TRBJ2-3; 12 bases fit TRBD2. There are 17 residues in the CDR3. The trim removed 0 bases at V and 4 bases at J, leaving 5 bases unmatched. Germline V gene data show CDR1 as MGHRA and CDR2 as YSYEKL. The CDR3 nucleotides are TGCGCCAGCAGCCAAGAATGGCTAGCGGGAGGGGCAGATACGCAGTATTTT. Its translation is CASSQEWLAGGADTQYF.

The V gene is TRBV30, the J gene TRBJ2-1; 13 bases match TRBD2. Trimming removed 0 bases from V and 9 bases from J; junction bases left unmatched: 5. The germline V gene has CDR1 GTSNPN and CDR2 SVGIG (reference sequence). This CDR3 is 15 amino acids long. CDR3 sequence reads: CAWSVGLAGTGEQFF. The CDR3 DNA follows: TGTGCCTGGAGTGTGGGACTAGCGGGAACGGGTGAGCAGTTCTTC.

The genes are TRBV7-8 and TRBJ2-4, with D maybe TRBD1 (6 bases). V was cut by 4 bases and J by 7 bases, with 17 bases left in between. CDR1 is SGHVS, CDR2 FQNEAQ, per germline. The CDR3 has 15 amino acids. Here the CDR3 DNA reads TGTGCCAGCAGCTCCATCACAGGGATAAAGAACATTCAGTACTTC. Amino acids: CASSSITGIKNIQYF.

This clone was detected ten times or more. V usage is TRBV18 and J usage is TRBJ2-1; D unclear. Trimming shortened V by 2 bases and J by 6 bases, and 11 bases separated the two germline ends. Germline CDR1 reads KGHSH; CDR2 reads LQKENI. The CDR3 has 14 residues. The chain's CDR3 is CASSPEAGTNEQFF. The CDR3 DNA follows: TGTGCCAGCTCACCAGAGGCAGGTACCAATGAGCAGTTCTTC.

This chain connects TRBV9 to TRBJ2-1, with 8 nucleotides matching TRBD2. The CDR3 spans 16 residues. Germline V gives CDR1 SGDLS, CDR2 YYNGEE. The J segment lost 4 bases and the V segment lost 1 base, leaving 7 bases of the junction unmatched. In nucleotides, the CDR3 is TGTGCCAGCAGCGTATCCGGGAGGGCCGGTTACAATGAGCAGTTCTTC. Protein product: CASSVSGRAGYNEQFF.

This clone was detected only a few times. This sequence joins TRBV10-1 and TRBJ2-1; 10 bases agree with TRBD2. The CDR3 is 14 residues long. Trimming took 6 bases from V and 3 from J; bases not matched to a gene: 2. CDR1 and CDR2 (germline): WNHNN, SYGVQD (reference sequence). The DNA for the CDR3 is TGCGCCAGCAGCGGGACTAGCGACTACAATGAGCAGTTCTTC. Translating it yields CASSGTSDYNEQFF.

As for this clone: In the same sample, other DNA sequences code for this CDR3. This chain links TRBV11-2 with TRBJ2-7, with 12 bases aligning to TRBD2. The CDR3 has 15 amino acids. V dropped 5 bases and J dropped 2; count of bases not matched to a gene: 4. Germline-derived CDR1 and CDR2 are SGHAT and FQNNGV. In nucleotides, the CDR3 is TGTGCCAGCAGCCTACTAGCGGGAGGTACCTACGAGCAGTACTTC. Residues: CASSLLAGGTYEQYF.

The chain carries TRBV10-3 and TRBJ1-1; D unclear. Germline loops: CDR1 ENHRY, CDR2 SYGVKD. With 4 bases removed from V and 6 bases from J, the gap between germline ends came to 6 bases. The CDR3 runs to 11 residues. The CDR3, as DNA: TGTGCCATCAGTGCTGAGTCTGAAGCTTTCTTT. Amino acids: CAISAESEAFF.

This chain's CDR3 is CASSSPGLNTEAFF. Here the CDR3 DNA reads TGTGCCAGCAGTTCCCCAGGACTGAACACTGAAGCTTTCTTT. The genes are TRBV6-5 and TRBJ1-1, with unresolved D. The CDR3 extends over 14 amino acids. Germline CDR1 and CDR2: MNHEY and SVGAGI. Trimming pared 4 bases from V and 0 bases from J, leaving 9 bases between.

This chain connects TRBV14 to TRBJ2-7; 9 nucleotides align to TRBD1. Germline V gene sequence: CDR1 SGHDN, CDR2 FVKESK. The trim removed 3 bases at V and 2 bases at J, leaving 2 bases unmatched. The CDR3 contains 14 residues. The CDR3 DNA sequence: TGTGCCAGCAGCCATGGGACAGGGACCTACGAGCAGTACTTC. Translating it yields CASSHGTGTYEQYF.